This T cell receptor beta chain emerged from a study of blood T cell repertoires in COVID-19. The wider study: Whether acute or convalescent, the COVID-19 samples came from the United States, Italy and Spain.

TCRdb keeps only in-frame clones here, not all; method: immunoSEQ multiplex PCR. In the table there are 90,000 to 150,000 clones, roughly 87% of which are singletons. Germline V gene lookup returns CDR1 MNHNS and CDR2 SASEGT. CDR3 size: 17 residues. After removal of 1 base from V and 5 bases from J, the junction contained 9 bases not matched to a gene. The specimen sequenced was peripheral blood. This receptor was taken from a human donor in a cohort sampled during active COVID-19. The chain combines TRBV6-1 with TRBJ2-1; TRBD2 matches 9 bases. In DNA, the CDR3 is TGTGCCAGCAGTGAAGTAAGGATAGCGGGGGACAACAATGAGCAGTTCTTC. It specifies CASSEVRIAGDNNEQFF.